This entry lists 28 T cell receptor beta chains sequenced from one sample in a study of blood T cell repertoires in COVID-19 (dated by TCRdb to about 2020). Libraries were made using the immunoSEQ multiplex PCR assay. This is the immuneACCESS table as TCRdb keeps it, with only in-frame sequences that have V and J called. A part of the clones is gone; compared with another copy, unresolved V genes explain less than half, and the rest is unexplained. The sample table lists 150,000 to 200,000 clones, 65% to 90% of them with a count of one. The ten largest make up about 7.7% of the sample. Sequencing was carried out using peripheral blood. The receptors stem from a woman aged 40 to 50 with COVID-19, enrolled during active disease.

Here the CDR3 DNA reads TGTGCCAGCAGCTTAGCTCCGGGCAATCAGCCCCAGCATTTT. Protein sequence: CASSLAPGNQPQHF. The chain uses TRBV7-8 and TRBJ1-5; no clear D gene. CDR1 SGHVS and CDR2 FQNEAQ come from the germline V gene. The CDR3 length is 14 residues. Trimming shortened V by 0 bases and J by 2 bases, and 5 bases separated the two germline ends.

The genes are TRBV19 and TRBJ1-1; D is ambiguous. This CDR3 comprises 14 residues. From germline, CDR1 is LNHDA and CDR2 SQIVND (reference sequence). Trimming shortened V by 0 bases and J by 4 bases, and 9 bases separated the two germline ends. CDR3 protein: CASSIDGFFTEAFF. In DNA form, the CDR3 reads TGTGCCAGTAGTATAGACGGTTTCTTCACTGAAGCTTTCTTT.

The chain is built from TRBV7-3 and TRBJ2-5, with D maybe TRBD1 (5 bases). V was pared by 5 bases and J by 5 bases, with 9 bases between. CDR3 size: 12 residues. CDR1 is SGHTA, CDR2 FQGTGA, per germline. CDR3 region: CASSRPGETQYF. The CDR3 nucleotides read TGTGCCAGCAGCCGCCCAGGGGAGACCCAGTACTTC.

This rearrangement joins TRBV7-9 to TRBJ2-5; 7 nucleotides line up with TRBD1. Germline V gene sequence: CDR1 SEHNR, CDR2 FQNEAQ (reference sequence). CDR3 size: 15 residues. With V trimmed by 5 bases and J by 0 bases, 6 bases remained unmatched. CDR3 DNA: TGTGCCAGCAGCCCGACAGGGCGAAACCAAGAGACCCAGTACTTC. Translation gives CASSPTGRNQETQYF.

The chain has TRBV5-4 and TRBJ2-7; 7 nucleotides agree with TRBD1. The ends lost 4 bases at V and 5 bases at J; junction bases unmatched: 15. Germline V CDR1 and CDR2: SGHNT, YYREEE (reference sequence). The CDR3 is 16 amino acids. The CDR3 bases are TGTGCCAGCAGCCCCGCTCCCCGACAGGGCTTCCACGAGCAGTACTTC. This sequence encodes CASSPAPRQGFHEQYF.

This clone was found once. The chain employs TRBV11-2 and TRBJ2-3; TRBD2 matches 7 bases. V lost 1 base to trimming and J lost 3 bases; unmatched junction nucleotides: 7. CDR3 size: 16 residues. CDR1 is SGHAT, CDR2 FQNNGV, per germline. CDR3 DNA sequence: TGTGCCAGCAGCTTAGTAGGGACTACGGGAACAGATACGCAGTATTTT. It encodes CASSLVGTTGTDTQYF.

The chain is built from TRBV4-2 and TRBJ2-2, with 10 bases identical to TRBD2. Germline V gives CDR1 LGHNA, CDR2 YNFKEQ. CDR3 size: 16 residues. The V segment lost 3 bases and the J segment 6 bases; nucleotides outside the gene matches: 7. CDR3 in DNA: TGTGCCAGCAGCCAGGTAGCGGGAGGAGGGGCCGGGGAGCTGTTTTTT. This sequence encodes CASSQVAGGGAGELFF.

As DNA, the CDR3 is TGTGCCAGCAGTCCCTCTTGGCAGTCCTACGAGCAGTACTTC. Translating gives CASSPSWQSYEQYF. This sequence joins TRBV6-5 and TRBJ2-7; D gene ambiguous. CDR1 and CDR2 from the germline V gene are MNHEY and SVGAGI. The CDR3 runs to 14 residues. The germline V and J ends were trimmed by 5 bases and 1 base, with 12 bases remaining between them.

For the CDR3, the DNA is TGTGCCAGCAGCGCCTTCGGGGGTGGGGAGACCCAGTACTTC. This translates into CASSAFGGGETQYF. This rearrangement joins TRBV9 to TRBJ2-5; D might be TRBD2 (6 bases). Looked up from germline, CDR1 is SGDLS and CDR2 is YYNGEE. The CDR3 is 14 residues long. Trimming shortened V by 3 bases and J by 5 bases, and 14 bases separated the two germline ends.

The chain links TRBV18 to TRBJ1-2; D gene uncertain. Germline CDR1 is KGHSH and CDR2 is LQKENI. Trimming took 3 bases from V and 7 from J, leaving 12 bases between them. The CDR3 consists of 13 residues. CDR3 bases: TGTGCCAGCTCACCTTTACAAACTAGTGGCTACACCTTC. It yields the protein CASSPLQTSGYTF.

This chain connects TRBV5-4 to TRBJ2-1, with a tentative D call TRBD1 (5 bases). Germline CDR1 SGHNT, CDR2 YYREEE (reference sequence). CDR3 length: 12 residues. The ends were cut back, 0 bases at V and 12 bases at J, with 10 bases in the middle. CDR3 residues: CASSLAKGAQFF. The CDR3 region has the DNA TGTGCCAGCAGCTTGGCTAAAGGGGCGCAGTTCTTC.

The chain links TRBV9 to TRBJ2-3; 8 bases are shared with TRBD2. CDR3 length: 16 residues. V lost 3 bases and J lost 3; bases outside the gene matches: 9. Germline V gene sequence: CDR1 SGDLS, CDR2 YYNGEE. CDR3 residues: CASSETGTRSTDTQYF. The CDR3 coding sequence is TGTGCCAGCAGCGAAACCGGGACTAGGTCAACAGATACGCAGTATTTT.

CDR3 in DNA: TGCAACACAAACGGGGGCTACACCTTC. Its translation: CNTNGGYTF. The rearrangement uses TRBV29-1 and TRBJ1-2; D uncertain. Germline lookup yields CDR1 SQVTM and CDR2 ANQGSEA. CDR3 length equals 9 residues.

This clone was found once. The genes are TRBV5-1 and TRBJ1-2, with a tentative D call TRBD1 (6 bases). V lost 4 bases and J 9 bases, leaving 22 bases between the germline ends. This CDR3 region has 15 residues. CDR1 SGHRS and CDR2 YFSETQ come from the germline V gene. CDR3 loop: CASSPTQGRAGSYTF. DNA for the CDR3: TGCGCCAGCAGCCCAACTCAGGGGAGGGCTGGAAGCTACACCTTC.

The chain combines TRBV7-9 with TRBJ2-1; 9 bases match TRBD2. This CDR3 is built from 17 residues. The V segment lost 1 base and the J segment 6 bases; nucleotides outside the gene matches: 10. Germline CDR1 SEHNR, CDR2 FQNEAQ (reference sequence). CDR3 region: CASSLERAGGRRNEQFF. The CDR3 DNA follows: TGTGCCAGCAGCTTAGAACGGGCGGGAGGGCGTCGCAATGAGCAGTTCTTC. Drawing the rest from reference TRBV7-9 and TRBJ2-1, the complete variable domain is DTGVSQNPRHKITKRGQNVTFRCDPISEHNRLYWYRQTLGQGPEFLTYFQNEAQLEKSRLLSDRFSAERPKGSFSTLEIQRTEQGDSAMYLCASSLERAGGRRNEQFFGPGTRLTVL.

The V gene is TRBV30, the J gene TRBJ1-1; maybe TRBD1 (5 bases). CDR1 and CDR2 from the germline V gene are GTSNPN and SVGIG (reference sequence). The CDR3 contains 16 residues. Trimming removed 4 bases at V and 0 bases at J, with 18 bases between. DNA for the CDR3: TGTGCCTGGACCCCGGCGGGCGGGGGGATGAACACTGAAGCTTTCTTT. As protein: CAWTPAGGGMNTEAFF.

The chain carries TRBV9 and TRBJ2-7, with TRBD2 matching 16 bases. The CDR3 is made up of 17 amino acids. V shed 4 bases and J 5 bases; nucleotides not matched to a gene: 9. CDR1 SGDLS and CDR2 YYNGEE come from the germline V gene. CDR3 nucleotides: TGTGCCAGCAGCATCGGGACTAGCGGGAGGGCCGTCAACGAGCAGTACTTC. It is translated as CASSIGTSGRAVNEQYF.

This clone was recorded at least ten times. The J gene is TRBJ2-2, the V gene TRBV18; D perhaps matches TRBD1 (6 bases). V lost 4 bases, J lost 1 base, and 10 bases lay in between. CDR1 is KGHSH and CDR2 is LQKENI in the germline V gene. This CDR3 has 15 residues. CDR3 nucleotide sequence: TGTGCCAGCTCACTTCGACAGGAGAACACCGGGGAGCTGTTTTTT. This encodes CASSLRQENTGELFF.

The chain uses TRBV4-1 and TRBJ1-6; 7 nucleotides match TRBD1. The V segment lost 3 bases and the J segment 6 bases; nucleotides outside the gene matches: 8. The CDR3 sequence is 16 residues long. Germline-derived CDR1 and CDR2 are MGHRA and YSYEKL. CDR3: CASSQTGFSPNSPLHF. The CDR3 DNA reads TGCGCCAGCAGCCAGACAGGGTTTTCCCCTAATTCACCCCTCCACTTT.

The genes are TRBV29-1 and TRBJ1-1, with a tentative D call TRBD1 (5 bases). From germline, CDR1 is SQVTM and CDR2 ANQGSEA. CDR3 length: 12 amino acids. V lost 7 bases and J lost 2, with 11 bases in between. The CDR3 sequence: CSGTTVNTEAFF. The CDR3 coding sequence is TGCAGCGGGACGACAGTTAACACTGAAGCTTTCTTT.

The V gene is TRBV10-3, the J gene TRBJ2-3; 8 bases line up with TRBD2. Per germline, CDR1 ENHRY and CDR2 SYGVKD. V trimming: 5 bases; J trimming: 5 bases; junction bases outside the gene matches: 6. There are 14 residues in the CDR3. CDR3 loop: CAISKAAGGDTQYF. The CDR3 DNA reads as TGTGCCATCAGTAAAGCGGCGGGGGGAGATACGCAGTATTTT.

The chain uses TRBV25-1 and TRBJ1-6; D gene ambiguous. From germline, CDR1 is MGHDK and CDR2 SYGVNS. The V end was cut by 8 bases, the J end by 7 bases, with 15 bases between. This CDR3 comprises 14 residues. The CDR3 sequence: CASRGVGRNSPLHF. The CDR3 bases are TGTGCCAGCCGTGGTGTGGGCCGAAATTCACCCCTCCACTTT.

V and J are TRBV2 and TRBJ2-7; 8 nucleotides agree with TRBD2. The trim removed 0 bases at V and 12 bases at J, leaving 7 bases unmatched. The CDR3 totals 13 residues. Germline V gives CDR1 SNHLY, CDR2 FYNNEI. CDR3 loop: CASSEARRGAPYV. The DNA of the CDR3 is TGTGCCAGCAGTGAAGCGAGGCGGGGGGCTCCGTACGTC.

V gene TRBV6-5 combines with J gene TRBJ2-1; D might be TRBD2 (5 bases). Between the trimmed V and J ends, which lost 0 bases and 2 bases, there was a span of 8 bases. Germline values: CDR1 MNHEY, CDR2 SVGAGI. CDR3 size: 15 residues. CDR3 coding DNA: TGTGCCAGCAGTTACTCGACCGGGACCTACAATGAGCAGTTCTTC. Its protein product is CASSYSTGTYNEQFF.

The chain links TRBV11-2 to TRBJ2-7, with unresolved D. The CDR3 spans 14 residues. Trimming removed 0 bases from V and 4 bases from J, with 10 bases in between. Germline lookup yields CDR1 SGHAT and CDR2 FQNNGV. CDR3 protein: CASSLDQFEYEQYF. The CDR3 bases are TGTGCCAGCAGCTTAGATCAATTCGAGTACGAGCAGTACTTC.

The chain uses TRBV11-2 and TRBJ2-3; D not resolved. Germline V gives CDR1 SGHAT, CDR2 FQNNGV. This CDR3 is built from 12 residues. The V gene lost 5 bases and the J gene lost 4 bases, with 7 bases spanning the gap. This CDR3 reads CASSPYPDTQYF. CDR3 nucleotides: TGTGCCAGCAGCCCCTACCCAGATACGCAGTATTTT. The full variable domain, with the rest looked up from reference TRBV11-2 and TRBJ2-3, is EAGVAQSPRYKIIEKRQSVAFWCNPISGHATLYWYQQILGQGPKLLIQFQNNGVVDDSQLPKDRFSAERLKGVDSTLKIQPAKLEDSAVYLCASSPYPDTQYFGPGTRLTVL.

The chain has TRBV7-9 and TRBJ2-1, with 9 bases that match TRBD2. The CDR3 consists of 15 residues. CDR1 SEHNR and CDR2 FQNEAQ come from the germline V gene (reference sequence). The V segment lost 0 bases and the J segment 6 bases; nucleotides outside the gene matches: 3. CDR3 DNA: TGTGCCAGCAGCTTAGCCCCTAGCGGGACCAATGAGCAGTTCTTC. Protein: CASSLAPSGTNEQFF. Full variable domain (rest looked up from reference TRBV7-9 and TRBJ2-1): DTGVSQNPRHKITKRGQNVTFRCDPISEHNRLYWYRQTLGQGPEFLTYFQNEAQLEKSRLLSDRFSAERPKGSFSTLEIQRTEQGDSAMYLCASSLAPSGTNEQFFGPGTRLTVL.

The chain has TRBV9 and TRBJ2-2; 7 bases map to TRBD1. Germline V gives CDR1 SGDLS, CDR2 YYNGEE. The junction had 12 bases not matched to a gene; V was cut back by 3 bases and J by 7 bases. This CDR3 has 16 amino acids. CDR3 amino acids: CASSAWDSPAGGELFF. The CDR3 coding sequence is TGTGCCAGCAGCGCCTGGGACAGCCCGGCAGGCGGGGAGCTGTTTTTT.